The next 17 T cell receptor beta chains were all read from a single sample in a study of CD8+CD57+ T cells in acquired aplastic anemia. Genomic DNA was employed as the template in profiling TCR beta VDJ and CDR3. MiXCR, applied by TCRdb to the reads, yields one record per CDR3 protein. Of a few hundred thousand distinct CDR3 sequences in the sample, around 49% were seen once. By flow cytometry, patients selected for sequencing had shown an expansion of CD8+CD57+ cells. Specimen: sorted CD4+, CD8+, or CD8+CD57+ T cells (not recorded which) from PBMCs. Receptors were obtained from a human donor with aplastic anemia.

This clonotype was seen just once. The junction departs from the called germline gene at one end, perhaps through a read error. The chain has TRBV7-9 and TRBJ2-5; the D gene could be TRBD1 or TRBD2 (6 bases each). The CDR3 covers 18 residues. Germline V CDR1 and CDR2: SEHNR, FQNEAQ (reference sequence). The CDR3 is CASSPGRLSEGGEETQGF. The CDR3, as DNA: TGTGCCAGCAGCCCAGGCCGGCTGTCAGAGGGGGGTGAGGAGACCCAGGGCTTC.

CDR3 sequence (DNA): TGCAGTGCTAGGGCGACGCAAGAGACCCAGTACTTC. Amino acids: CSARATQETQYF. The chain joins TRBV20-1 to TRBJ2-7; D remains unclear. The better agreement between TRBJ2-5 and the DNA end casts doubt on the J call. From germline, CDR1 is DFQATT and CDR2 SNEGSKA (reference sequence). This CDR3 has 12 amino acids.

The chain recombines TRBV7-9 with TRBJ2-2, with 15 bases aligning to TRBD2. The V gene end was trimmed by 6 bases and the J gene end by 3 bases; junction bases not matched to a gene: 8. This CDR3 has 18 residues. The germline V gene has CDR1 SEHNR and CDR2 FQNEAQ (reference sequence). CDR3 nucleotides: TGTGCCAGCAGACGAAGGGGGACTAGCGGGGGGCACACCGGGGAGCTGTTTTTT. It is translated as CASRRRGTSGGHTGELFF.

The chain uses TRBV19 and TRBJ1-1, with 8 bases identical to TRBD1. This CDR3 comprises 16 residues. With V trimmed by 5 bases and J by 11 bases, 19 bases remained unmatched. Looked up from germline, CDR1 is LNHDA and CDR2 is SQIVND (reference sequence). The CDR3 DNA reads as TGTGCCAGTAGTCAACAGGGGGGGGAGGCGAGGGGAGCGGCTTTCTTT. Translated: CASSQQGGEARGAAFF.

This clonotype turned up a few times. DNA for the CDR3: TGTGCCTGGAGTGTACCCGGACAGGGCAACTATGGCTACACCTTC. This gives the protein CAWSVPGQGNYGYTF. The V call is TRBV30, the J call TRBJ1-2; TRBD1 matches at 8 bases. Germline V gene data show CDR1 as GTSNPN and CDR2 as SVGIG (reference sequence). The CDR3 length is 15 residues. V was clipped by 0 bases and J by 2 bases; unmatched bases: 5. The full variable domain, completed using reference TRBV30 and TRBJ1-2, is SQTIHQWPATLVQPVGSPLSLECTVEGTSNPNLYWYRQAAGRGLQLLFYSVGIGQISSEVPQNLSASRPQDRQFILSSKKLLLSDSGFYLCAWSVPGQGNYGYTFGSGTRLTVV.

The CDR3 reads CATSRDGGISYEQYF. The CDR3 DNA is TGTGCCACCAGCAGAGATGGAGGCATCTCCTACGAGCAGTACTTC. V gene TRBV15 combines with J gene TRBJ2-7; D is possibly TRBD2 (5 bases). The germline V and J ends were trimmed by 0 bases and 0 bases, with 9 bases remaining between them. The CDR3 covers 15 residues. Germline CDR1 is LNHNV and CDR2 is YYDKDF (reference sequence).

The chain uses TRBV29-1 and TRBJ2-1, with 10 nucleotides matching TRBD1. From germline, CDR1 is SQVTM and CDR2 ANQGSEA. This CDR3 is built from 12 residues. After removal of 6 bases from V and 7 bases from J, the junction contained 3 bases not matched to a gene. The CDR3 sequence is CSVDRGGNEQFF. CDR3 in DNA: TGCAGCGTGGACAGGGGGGGGAATGAGCAGTTCTTC.

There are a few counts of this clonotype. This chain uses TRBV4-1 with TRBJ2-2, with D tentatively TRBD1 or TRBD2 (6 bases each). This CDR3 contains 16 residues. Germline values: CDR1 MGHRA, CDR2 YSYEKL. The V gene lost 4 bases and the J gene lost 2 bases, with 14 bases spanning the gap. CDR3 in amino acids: CASSPEWGANTGELFF. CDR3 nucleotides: TGCGCCAGCAGCCCCGAGTGGGGGGCCAACACCGGGGAGCTGTTTTTT.

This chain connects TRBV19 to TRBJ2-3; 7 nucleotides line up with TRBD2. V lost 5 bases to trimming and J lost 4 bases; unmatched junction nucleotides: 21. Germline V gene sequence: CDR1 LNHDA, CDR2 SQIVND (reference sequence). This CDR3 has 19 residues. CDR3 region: CASSYRREGRTLRADTQYF. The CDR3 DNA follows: TGTGCCAGTAGTTACCGGAGGGAGGGACGGACCCTACGTGCAGATACGCAGTATTTT.

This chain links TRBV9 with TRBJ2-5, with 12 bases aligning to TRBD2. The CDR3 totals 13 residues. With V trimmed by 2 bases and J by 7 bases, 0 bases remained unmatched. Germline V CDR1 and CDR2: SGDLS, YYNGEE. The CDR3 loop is CASSVGLAGTQYF. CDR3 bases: TGTGCCAGCAGCGTGGGACTAGCGGGGACCCAGTACTTC.

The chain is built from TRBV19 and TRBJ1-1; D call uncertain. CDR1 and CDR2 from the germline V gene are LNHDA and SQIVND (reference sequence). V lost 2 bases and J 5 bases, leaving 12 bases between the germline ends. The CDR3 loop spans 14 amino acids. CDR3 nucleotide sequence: TGTGCCAGTAGTATAATTGGGGAGAAGACTGAAGCTTTCTTT. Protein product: CASSIIGEKTEAFF.

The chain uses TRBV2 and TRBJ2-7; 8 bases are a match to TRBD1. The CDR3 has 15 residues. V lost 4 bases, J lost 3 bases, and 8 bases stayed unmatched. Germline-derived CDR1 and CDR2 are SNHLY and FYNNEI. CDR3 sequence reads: CASSARETGGYEQYF. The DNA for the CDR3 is TGTGCCAGCAGTGCTAGAGAAACAGGGGGCTACGAGCAGTACTTC. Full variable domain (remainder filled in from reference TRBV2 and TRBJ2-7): EPEVTQTPSHQVTQMGQEVILRCVPISNHLYFYWYRQILGQKVEFLVSFYNNEISEKSEIFDDQFSVERPDGSNFTLKIRSTKLEDSAMYFCASSARETGGYEQYFGPGTRLTVT.

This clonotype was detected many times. CDR3 amino acids: CASSLAGGKKNEQFF. CDR3 DNA: TGTGCCAGTAGCCTAGCAGGGGGTAAGAAAAATGAGCAGTTCTTC. V is TRBV19 and J is TRBJ2-1; 7 positions match TRBD1. V was clipped by 6 bases and J by 7 bases; unmatched bases: 12. Per germline, CDR1 LNHDA and CDR2 SQIVND (reference sequence). This CDR3 spans 15 amino acids.

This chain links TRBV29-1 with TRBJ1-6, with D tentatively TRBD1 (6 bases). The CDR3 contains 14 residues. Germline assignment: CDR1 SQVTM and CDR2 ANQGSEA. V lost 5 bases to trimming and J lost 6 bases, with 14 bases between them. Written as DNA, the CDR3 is TGCAGCGTTATGACAGGTTTGGGTAATTCACCCCTCCACTTT. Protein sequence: CSVMTGLGNSPLHF.

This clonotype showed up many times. CDR3 protein: CASSFPGVRANVLTF. The CDR3 DNA follows: TGTGCCAGCAGCTTCCCTGGGGTAAGGGCCAACGTCCTGACTTTC. The chain combines TRBV11-2 with TRBJ2-6; D is unclear. This CDR3 contains 15 residues. The germline V and J ends were trimmed by 3 bases and 5 bases, with 11 bases remaining between them. Germline V gives CDR1 SGHAT, CDR2 FQNNGV.

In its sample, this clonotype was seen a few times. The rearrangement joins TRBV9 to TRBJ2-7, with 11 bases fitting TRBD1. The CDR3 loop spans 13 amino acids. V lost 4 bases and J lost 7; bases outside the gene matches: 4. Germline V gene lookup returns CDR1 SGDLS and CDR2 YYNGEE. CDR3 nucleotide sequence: TGTGCCAGCAGCCGGGACAGGGGGAAGGAGCAGTACTTC. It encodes CASSRDRGKEQYF. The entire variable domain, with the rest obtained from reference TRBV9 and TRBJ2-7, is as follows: DSGVTQTPKHLITATGQRVTLRCSPRSGDLSVYWYQQSLDQGLQFLIQYYNGEERAKGNILERFSAQQFPDLHSELNLSSLELGDSALYFCASSRDRGKEQYFGPGTRLTVT.

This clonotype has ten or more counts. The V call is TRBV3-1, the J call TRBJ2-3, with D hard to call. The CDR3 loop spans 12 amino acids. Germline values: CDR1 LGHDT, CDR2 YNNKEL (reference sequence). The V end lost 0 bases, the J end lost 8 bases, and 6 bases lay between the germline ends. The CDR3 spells CASSQDRATQYF. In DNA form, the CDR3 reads TGTGCCAGCAGCCAAGATCGAGCTACGCAGTATTTT.